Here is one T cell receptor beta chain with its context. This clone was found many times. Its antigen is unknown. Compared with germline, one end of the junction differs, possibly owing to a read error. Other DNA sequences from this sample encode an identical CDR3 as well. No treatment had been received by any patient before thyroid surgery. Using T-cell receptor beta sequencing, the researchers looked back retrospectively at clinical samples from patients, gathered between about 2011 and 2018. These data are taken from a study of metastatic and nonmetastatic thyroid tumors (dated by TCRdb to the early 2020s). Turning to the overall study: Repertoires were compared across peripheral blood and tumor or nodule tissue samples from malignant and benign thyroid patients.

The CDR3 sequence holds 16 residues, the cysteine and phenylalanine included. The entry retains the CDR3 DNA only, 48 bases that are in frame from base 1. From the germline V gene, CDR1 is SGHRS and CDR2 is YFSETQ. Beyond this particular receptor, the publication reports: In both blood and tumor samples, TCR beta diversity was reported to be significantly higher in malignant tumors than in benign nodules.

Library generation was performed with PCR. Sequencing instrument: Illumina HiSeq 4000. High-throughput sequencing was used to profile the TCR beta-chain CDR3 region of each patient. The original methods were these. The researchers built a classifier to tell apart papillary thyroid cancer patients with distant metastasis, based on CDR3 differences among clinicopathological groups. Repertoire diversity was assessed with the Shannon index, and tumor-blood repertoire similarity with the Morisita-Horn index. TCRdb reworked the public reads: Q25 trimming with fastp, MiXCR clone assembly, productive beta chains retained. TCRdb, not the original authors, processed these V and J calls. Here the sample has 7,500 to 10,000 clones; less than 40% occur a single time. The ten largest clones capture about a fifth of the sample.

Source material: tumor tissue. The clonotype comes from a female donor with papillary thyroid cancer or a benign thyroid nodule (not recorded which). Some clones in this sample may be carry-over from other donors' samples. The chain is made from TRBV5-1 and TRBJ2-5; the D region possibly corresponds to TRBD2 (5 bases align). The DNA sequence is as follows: TGTGCCAGCAGCCCCTCTCGAGGACTGTACCAAGAGACCCAGTACTTC. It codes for CASSPSRGLYQETQYF.